These T cell receptor beta chains were read from a single sample in a study of early T cells in non-severe SARS-CoV-2 infection. TCRdb itself ran the 5' RACE reads through MiXCR, one entry per CDR3 protein. The data hold nearly 30,000 distinct CDR3 sequences, with approximately 6% observed a single time. Sequencing input: whole blood. The receptors originated from an adult who was a healthcare worker with PCR-confirmed SARS-CoV-2 infection or an uninfected control (not recorded which). Each CDR3 is given with its conserved first and last residue. The D gene is left open where the match is weak. Clone size is given as once, few, many, or a class for an expanded clone.

CDR3 | DNA | J | size | V | D
CASILYRHGETQYF | TGTGCCAGCATCCTATACCGCCACGGAGAGACCCAGTACTTC | TRBJ2-5 | many | TRBV9 | .
CSVEGYPRADTQYF | TGCAGCGTTGAAGGTTACCCTAGAGCAGATACGCAGTATTTT | TRBJ2-3 | many | TRBV29-1 | .
CASSSDGISPLHF | TGTGCCAGCAGTTCAGACGGGATTTCACCCCTCCACTTT | TRBJ1-6 | many | TRBV6-1 | .
CASSLVLGWVVRDKDGYTF | TGTGCCAGCAGCTTAGTCCTTGGATGGGTGGTCCGGGACAAGGATGGCTACACCTTC | TRBJ1-2 | many | TRBV7-6 | .
CSVRETGVGTGELFF | TGCAGCGTTCGTGAGACAGGGGTGGGCACCGGGGAGCTGTTTTTT | TRBJ2-2 | many | TRBV29-1 | TRBD1
CASSSRGDGTDTQYF | TGTGCCAGCAGTTCCAGGGGAGACGGCACAGATACGCAGTATTTT | TRBJ2-3 | many | TRBV12-3/TRBV12-4 | .
CAISPTSEYGYTF | TGTGCCATCAGCCCTACATCGGAATATGGCTACACCTTC | TRBJ1-2 | many | TRBV10-3 | .
CASSPRGWGYTEAFF | TGTGCCAGCTCACCGAGAGGTTGGGGGTACACTGAAGCTTTCTTT | TRBJ1-1 | many | TRBV18 | .
CSSRWAGSPLHF | TGCAGCTCGCGTTGGGCTGGTTCACCCCTCCACTTT | TRBJ1-6 | many | TRBV20-1 | .
CASSYYGTYEQYF | TGTGCCAGCAGTTACTACGGAACCTACGAGCAGTACTTC | TRBJ2-7 | many | TRBV6-2/TRBV6-3 | .
CASSQDNSQPQHF | TGCGCCAGCAGCCAAGATAATAGTCAGCCCCAGCATTTT | TRBJ1-5 | many | TRBV4-3 | .